The present TCR beta chain was sequenced within a study of blood T cell repertoires in COVID-19. The wider study: Whether acute or convalescent, the COVID-19 samples came from the United States, Italy and Spain. T cells, B-cell-depleted T cells, or PBMCs provided the cDNA or gDNA that served as material.

V gave up 1 base and J gave up 1 base, with 7 bases separating them. Germline V gives CDR1 MGHDK, CDR2 SYGVNS. The CDR3 length is 14 residues. Profiled with immunoSEQ multiplex PCR; TCRdb holds only in-frame clones, not every one. Among fewer than 300,000 clones listed, roughly 85% were seen once. The sequence derives from a woman aged 18-29 years with acute or convalescent COVID-19. The rearrangement joins TRBV25-1 to TRBJ1-2; no clear D. Sequencing was performed on peripheral blood. The CDR3 DNA follows: TGTGCCAGCAGTGAATCACACAGTAACTATGGCTACACCTTC. As protein: CASSESHSNYGYTF.